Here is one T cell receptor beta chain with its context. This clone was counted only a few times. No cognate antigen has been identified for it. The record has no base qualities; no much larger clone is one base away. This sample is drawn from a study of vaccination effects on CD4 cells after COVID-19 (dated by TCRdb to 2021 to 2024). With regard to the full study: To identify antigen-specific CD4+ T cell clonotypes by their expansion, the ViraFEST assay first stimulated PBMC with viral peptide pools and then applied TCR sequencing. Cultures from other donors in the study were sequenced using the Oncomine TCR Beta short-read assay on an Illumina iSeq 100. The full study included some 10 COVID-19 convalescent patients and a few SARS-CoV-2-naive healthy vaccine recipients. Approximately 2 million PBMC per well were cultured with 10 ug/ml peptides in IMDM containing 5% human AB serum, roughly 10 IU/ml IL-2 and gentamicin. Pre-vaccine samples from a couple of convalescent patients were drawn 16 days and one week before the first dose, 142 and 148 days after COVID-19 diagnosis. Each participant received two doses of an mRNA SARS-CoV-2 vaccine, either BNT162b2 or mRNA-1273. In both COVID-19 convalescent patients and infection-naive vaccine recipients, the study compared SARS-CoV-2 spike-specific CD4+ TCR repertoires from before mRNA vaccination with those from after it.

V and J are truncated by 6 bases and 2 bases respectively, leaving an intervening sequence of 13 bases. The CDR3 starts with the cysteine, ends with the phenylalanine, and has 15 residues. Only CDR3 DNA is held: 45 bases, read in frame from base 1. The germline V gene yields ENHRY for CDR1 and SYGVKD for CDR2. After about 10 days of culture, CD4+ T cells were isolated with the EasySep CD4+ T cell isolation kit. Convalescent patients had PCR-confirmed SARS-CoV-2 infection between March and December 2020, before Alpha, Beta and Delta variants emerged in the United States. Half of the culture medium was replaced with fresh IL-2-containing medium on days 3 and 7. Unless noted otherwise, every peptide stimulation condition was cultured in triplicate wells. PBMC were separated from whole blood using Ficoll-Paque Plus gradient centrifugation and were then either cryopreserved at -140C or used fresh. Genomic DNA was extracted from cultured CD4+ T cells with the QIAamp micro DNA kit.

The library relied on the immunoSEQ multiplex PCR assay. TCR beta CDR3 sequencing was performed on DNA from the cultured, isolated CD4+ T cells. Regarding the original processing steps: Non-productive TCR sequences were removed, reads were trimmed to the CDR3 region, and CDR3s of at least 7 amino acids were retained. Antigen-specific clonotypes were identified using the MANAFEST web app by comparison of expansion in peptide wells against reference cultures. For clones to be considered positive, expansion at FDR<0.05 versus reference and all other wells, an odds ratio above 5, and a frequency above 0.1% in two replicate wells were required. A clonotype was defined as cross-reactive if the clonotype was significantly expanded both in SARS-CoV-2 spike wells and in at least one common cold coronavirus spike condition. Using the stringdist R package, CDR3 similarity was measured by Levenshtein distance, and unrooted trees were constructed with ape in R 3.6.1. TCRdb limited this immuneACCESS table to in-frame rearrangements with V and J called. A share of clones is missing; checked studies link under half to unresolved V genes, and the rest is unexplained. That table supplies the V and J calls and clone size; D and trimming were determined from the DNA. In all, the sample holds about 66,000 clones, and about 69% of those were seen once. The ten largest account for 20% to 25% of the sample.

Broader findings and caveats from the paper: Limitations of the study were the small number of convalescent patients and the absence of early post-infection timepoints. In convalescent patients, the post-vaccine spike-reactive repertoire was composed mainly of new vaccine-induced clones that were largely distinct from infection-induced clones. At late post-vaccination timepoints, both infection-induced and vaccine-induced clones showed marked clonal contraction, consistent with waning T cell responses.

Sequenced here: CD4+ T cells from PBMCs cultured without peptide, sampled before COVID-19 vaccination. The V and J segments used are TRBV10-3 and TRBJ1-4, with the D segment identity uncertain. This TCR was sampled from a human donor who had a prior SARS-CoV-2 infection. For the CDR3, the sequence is CAIRADRGTNEKLFF. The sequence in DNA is TGTGCCATCAGAGCAGACCGCGGCACTAATGAAAAACTGTTTTTT.